Detailed here is one T cell receptor beta chain. Its antigen remains unknown. V lost 6 bases to trimming and J lost 1 base; unmatched junction nucleotides: 6. The CDR3 runs to 16 residues. Germline lookup yields CDR1 SNHLY and CDR2 FYNNEI. Every contributor of samples was a Caucasian grown-up residing in Nashville, Tennessee. Clones were read by immunoSEQ multiplex PCR, and TCRdb kept only the in-frame ones, dropping some. The table records more than 550,000 clones, 72% of them present only once. This specimen comes from a study of shared clonotypes between healthy human individuals. Study results and limitations: Across a handful of donors, naive CD4 shared around 5.3%, naive CD8 under 4%, memory CD4 2% to 2.5%, memory CD8 0.4%.

The receptor comes from a woman in her twenties or thirties in good health. This chain connects TRBV2 to TRBJ2-2; 9 bases agree with TRBD2. The sequencing sample was made of memory CD4+ T cells sorted from blood. Subset meaning: CD45RA-negative fraction. The CDR3 protein is CASSGHSGGNTGELFF. The CDR3 DNA reads as TGTGCCAGCAGCGGTCATAGCGGGGGGAACACCGGGGAGCTGTTTTTT.